These 25 T cell receptor beta chains share one sample of origin, sequenced in a study of cytomegalovirus exposure and HLA in healthy donors. Vbeta (60) and Jbeta (13) primers were used in the PCR. The table came from immunoSEQ multiplex PCR; TCRdb's copy has only in-frame clones and leaves some out. The data show about 170,000 clones, about 59% seen once. The material sequenced was PBMCs. These receptors all come from a middle-aged man in good health and CMV-seronegative.

This clone was counted a few times. The gene calls are TRBV5-4 and TRBJ2-5; possibly TRBD2 for D (7 bases). The CDR3 is 15 residues long. Per the germline V gene, CDR1 is SGHNT and CDR2 is YYREEE (reference sequence). With 4 bases removed from V and 5 bases from J, the gap between germline ends came to 18 bases. DNA of the CDR3: TGTGCCAGCAGCCCCGGGGTCGGGGGGCTTGAGACCCAGTACTTC. Its protein is CASSPGVGGLETQYF.

A note on this clone: Other DNA sequences in the same sample also yield this CDR3. This chain uses TRBV5-1 with TRBJ2-1; no clear D. V was pared by 0 bases and J by 0 bases, with 7 bases between. Germline V gene data show CDR1 as SGHRS and CDR2 as YFSETQ. This CDR3 is built from 15 residues. The CDR3: CASSLVSGSYNEQFF. The CDR3 coding sequence is TGCGCCAGCAGCTTGGTGTCAGGCTCCTACAATGAGCAGTTCTTC.

This rearrangement joins TRBV25-1 to TRBJ2-5; 8 bases agree with TRBD1. V shed 5 bases and J 4 bases; nucleotides not matched to a gene: 9. Germline V gene data show CDR1 as MGHDK and CDR2 as SYGVNS. This CDR3 is built from 15 residues. CDR3 sequence reads: CASSSRRGRLETQYF. CDR3 sequence (DNA): TGTGCCAGCAGTTCCCGCAGGGGGCGCTTAGAGACCCAGTACTTC. Full variable domain (remainder filled in from reference TRBV25-1 and TRBJ2-5): EADIYQTPRYLVIGTGKKITLECSQTMGHDKMYWYQQDPGMELHLIHYSYGVNSTEKGDLSSESTVSRIRTEHFPLTLESARPSHTSQYLCASSSRRGRLETQYFGPGTRLLVL.

The CDR3 here is CASSPPGTTYEQYF. CDR3 nucleotides: TGTGCCAGCAGCCCCCCCGGGACAACCTACGAGCAGTACTTC. The rearrangement uses TRBV7-8 and TRBJ2-7; a possible D gene is TRBD1 (6 bases). Trimming took 5 bases from V and 2 from J, leaving 13 bases between them. Germline-derived CDR1 and CDR2 are SGHVS and FQNEAQ. The CDR3 loop spans 14 amino acids. The full variable domain, rest sourced from reference TRBV7-8 and TRBJ2-7, is GAGVSQSPRYKVAKRGQDVALRCDPISGHVSLFWYQQALGQGPEFLTYFQNEAQLDKSGLPSDRFFAERPEGSVSTLKIQRTQQEDSAVYLCASSPPGTTYEQYFGPGTRLTVT.

This chain uses TRBV19 with TRBJ1-1; the D gene is possibly TRBD1 (6 bases). Per germline, CDR1 LNHDA and CDR2 SQIVND (reference sequence). Between the trimmed V and J ends, which lost 5 bases and 2 bases, there was a span of 15 bases. The CDR3 has 15 residues. CDR3 DNA: TGTGCCAGTAGTTTTCAGCCACAGGGAAACACTGAAGCTTTCTTT. Protein sequence: CASSFQPQGNTEAFF. The full variable domain, completed using reference TRBV19 and TRBJ1-1, is DGGITQSPKYLFRKEGQNVTLSCEQNLNHDAMYWYRQDPGQGLRLIYYSQIVNDFQKGDIAEGYSVSREKKESFPLTVTSAQKNPTAFYLCASSFQPQGNTEAFFGQGTRLTVV.

The chain uses TRBV9 and TRBJ1-3; TRBD1 aligns across 8 bases. Germline CDR1 SGDLS, CDR2 YYNGEE. V lost 4 bases, J lost 2 bases, and 5 bases stayed unmatched. This CDR3 is built from 15 residues. CDR3 bases: TGTGCCAGCAGCATCACAGGGGGGCCTGGAAACACCATATATTTT. It is translated as CASSITGGPGNTIYF.

The chain has TRBV4-2 and TRBJ2-1; 14 bases are a match to TRBD2. This CDR3 spans 16 amino acids. V lost 4 bases to trimming and J lost 7 bases; unmatched junction nucleotides: 6. Germline CDR1 LGHNA, CDR2 YNFKEQ. The CDR3 loop is CASSRGLAGGLNEQFF. DNA of the CDR3: TGTGCCAGCAGCCGCGGACTAGCGGGAGGCTTGAATGAGCAGTTCTTC.

The chain joins TRBV10-3 to TRBJ2-1, with TRBD2 matching 7 bases. The germline gives CDR1 ENHRY, CDR2 SYGVKD. This CDR3 is 15 amino acids long. V shed 3 bases, J shed 7 bases, and the junction held 9 bases outside the gene matches. CDR3 in DNA: TGTGCCATCAGTGACGGAGCGGGGCCCGGTAATGAGCAGTTCTTC. It encodes CAISDGAGPGNEQFF.

The chain joins TRBV18 to TRBJ1-1, with D maybe TRBD1 (6 bases). Germline CDR1 reads KGHSH; CDR2 reads LQKENI. This CDR3 region has 17 residues. Trimming removed 3 bases at V and 0 bases at J, with 17 bases between. CDR3 in DNA: TGTGCCAGCTCACCTCTGACAGGTTCCCTTATGAACACTGAAGCTTTCTTT. Protein sequence: CASSPLTGSLMNTEAFF.

This clone has a handful of counts. The rearrangement joins TRBV5-1 to TRBJ2-2; the match to TRBD1 covers 7 bases. The V and J ends lost 4 bases and 2 bases, in that order; junction bases with no gene match: 5. The CDR3 contains 15 residues. Germline V lookup: CDR1 SGHRS, CDR2 YFSETQ. The CDR3 bases are TGCGCCAGCAGCCCTCGGACAGGAAACACCGGGGAGCTGTTTTTT. Amino acid sequence: CASSPRTGNTGELFF.

CDR3 protein: CASSQPDRGRGEKLFF. Here the CDR3 DNA reads TGCGCCAGCAGCCAACCGGACAGGGGGCGAGGTGAAAAACTGTTTTTT. The V call is TRBV4-1, the J call TRBJ1-4; 11 positions agree with TRBD1. The CDR3 runs to 16 residues. V lost 2 bases, J lost 7 bases, and 6 bases stayed unmatched. Germline V gives CDR1 MGHRA, CDR2 YSYEKL.

The genes are TRBV27 and TRBJ1-2; D perhaps matches TRBD1 (5 bases). Between the trimmed V and J ends, which lost 4 bases and 1 base, there was a span of 19 bases. Germline loops: CDR1 MNHEY, CDR2 SMNVEV (reference sequence). This CDR3 comprises 17 residues. The CDR3 DNA sequence: TGTGCCAGCAGTTCACTCCCAGGGAGGGGCGATAACTATGGCTACACCTTC. This encodes CASSSLPGRGDNYGYTF.

This chain connects TRBV18 to TRBJ2-2; D may be TRBD1 (5 bases). Germline lookup yields CDR1 KGHSH and CDR2 LQKENI. V gave up 4 bases and J gave up 4 bases, with 10 bases separating them. CDR3 length equals 14 residues. The CDR3 DNA reads as TGTGCCAGCTCACAGGGGATATCCACCGGGGAGCTGTTTTTT. It encodes CASSQGISTGELFF.

CDR3 in amino acids: CASSSFVAGDYNEQFF. The CDR3 coding sequence is TGTGCCAGCAGTTCCTTTGTAGCGGGGGATTACAATGAGCAGTTCTTC. This chain connects TRBV28 to TRBJ2-1, with 9 bases fitting TRBD2. V lost 4 bases, J lost 4 bases, and 8 bases stayed unmatched. This CDR3 comprises 16 residues. Germline V gives CDR1 MDHEN, CDR2 SYDVKM.

A few counts support this clone. This rearrangement joins TRBV7-9 to TRBJ2-1; TRBD2 might be the D (6 bases). The CDR3 sequence is 14 residues long. CDR1 is SEHNR and CDR2 is FQNEAQ in the germline V gene (reference sequence). Trimming cost V 5 bases and J 7 bases, with 15 bases left between them. The CDR3 protein is CASSRGAGLNEQFF. For the CDR3, the DNA is TGTGCCAGCAGCCGCGGGGCAGGACTTAATGAGCAGTTCTTC.

J is TRBJ2-3 and V is TRBV30; TRBD1 agrees at 8 bases. There are 15 residues in the CDR3. Per the germline V gene, CDR1 is GTSNPN and CDR2 is SVGIG (reference sequence). Trimming removed 5 bases from V and 5 bases from J; junction bases left unmatched: 12. The CDR3 loop reads CAWGPTGARGDTQYF. CDR3 coding DNA: TGTGCCTGGGGACCGACAGGGGCCAGGGGAGATACGCAGTATTTT.

This clone was observed once. The chain is built from TRBV5-6 and TRBJ2-2, with D possibly matching TRBD1 (6 bases). V dropped 0 bases and J dropped 4 bases, with 13 bases sitting between them. Per the germline V gene, CDR1 is SGHDT and CDR2 is YYEEEE. The length of the CDR3 is 16 residues. CDR3 sequence reads: CASSLVGQSITGELFF. In DNA form, the CDR3 reads TGTGCCAGCAGCTTGGTCGGACAGTCAATCACCGGGGAGCTGTTTTTT. Drawing the rest from reference TRBV5-6 and TRBJ2-2, the complete variable domain is DAGVTQSPTHLIKTRGQQVTLRCSPKSGHDTVSWYQQALGQGPQFIFQYYEEEERQRGNFPDRFSGHQFPNYSSELNVNALLLGDSALYLCASSLVGQSITGELFFGEGSRLTVL.

This clone occurred a few times. This rearrangement joins TRBV4-1 to TRBJ1-1, with 7 bases identical to TRBD1. V was pared by 4 bases and J by 2 bases, with 7 bases of the junction left unmatched. The CDR3 runs to 15 residues. From germline, CDR1 is MGHRA and CDR2 YSYEKL. CDR3 in DNA: TGCGCCAGCAGCCTATCGACAGGGATAAACACTGAAGCTTTCTTT. This gives the protein CASSLSTGINTEAFF.

The rearrangement links TRBV30 to TRBJ2-2; no definite D call. Between the trimmed V and J ends, which lost 0 bases and 5 bases, there was a span of 10 bases. Germline V gives CDR1 GTSNPN, CDR2 SVGIG (reference sequence). The CDR3 consists of 14 residues. CDR3 sequence reads: CAWSVVRSTGELFF. CDR3 in DNA: TGTGCCTGGAGTGTAGTCAGGTCGACCGGGGAGCTGTTTTTT.

Concerning this clone itself: A junction boundary mismatches the germline segment, possibly from a read error. The chain has TRBV7-7 and TRBJ2-1; 11 bases line up with TRBD1. Germline assignment: CDR1 SSHAT and CDR2 FNYEAQ (reference sequence). CDR3 length equals 12 residues. For the CDR3, the DNA is TGTGCTAGCAGCCGGGACAGGGGGGAGCAGTTCTTC. Translated, it gives CASSRDRGEQFF.

The chain uses TRBV6-4 and TRBJ2-2, with D possibly TRBD2 on 6 matching bases. The CDR3 consists of 16 residues. CDR1 and CDR2 from the germline V gene are MRHNA and SNTAGT. The V and J ends lost 4 bases and 5 bases respectively, with 17 bases between them. The CDR3 loop is CASSVMAGSDTGELFF. The CDR3 bases are TGTGCCAGCAGTGTCATGGCGGGGAGCGATACCGGGGAGCTGTTTTTT.

This chain links TRBV5-4 with TRBJ2-1; 14 positions match TRBD2. CDR3 length: 16 amino acids. V lost 4 bases, J lost 3 bases, and 3 bases stayed unmatched. Germline CDR1 SGHNT, CDR2 YYREEE (reference sequence). This CDR3 reads CASSTGTSGSYNEQFF. The CDR3, as DNA: TGTGCCAGCAGCACAGGGACTAGCGGGAGCTACAATGAGCAGTTCTTC.

The chain joins TRBV15 to TRBJ1-5; D gene unclear. The V end was cut by 0 bases, the J end by 4 bases, with 4 bases between. The CDR3 is 13 residues long. Germline V gene lookup returns CDR1 LNHNV and CDR2 YYDKDF (reference sequence). CDR3 residues: CATSRDPNQPQHF. In nucleotides, the CDR3 is TGTGCCACCAGCAGAGATCCAAATCAGCCCCAGCATTTT.

Of note for this clone: A read error may account for a junction end that differs from germline. Other DNA sequences in this specimen translate into the identical CDR3. V is TRBV2 and J is TRBJ1-2; D may be TRBD1 (5 bases). CDR3 length: 13 residues. CDR1 and CDR2 from the germline V gene are SNHLY and FYNNEI. The CDR3 DNA follows: TGTGCCAGCACAGGGCAAAGTAGCTATGGCTACACTTTC. This codes for CASTGQSSYGYTF.

The chain has TRBV7-2 and TRBJ2-7; D uncertain. The CDR3 spans 15 residues. Per germline, CDR1 SGHTA and CDR2 FQGNSA. The V gene lost 0 bases and the J gene lost 1 base, with 10 bases spanning the gap. The CDR3 spells CASSLALGESYEQYF. In nucleotides, the CDR3 is TGTGCCAGCAGCTTAGCGCTCGGAGAATCCTACGAGCAGTACTTC.